Each of the 5 T cell receptor beta chains below was sequenced from the same sample in a study of cytomegalovirus exposure and HLA in healthy donors. PCR primers comprised 60 Vbeta and 13 Jbeta primers. Assay used: immunoSEQ multiplex PCR; TCRdb lists only in-frame clones, some missing. This sample has fewer than 65,000 clones; 65% to 85% occur once, and the top ten carry around 1.5%. Source material: PBMCs. The receptors were gathered from a man between 25 and 39 years old in good health and CMV-seronegative.

The chain is built from TRBV2 and TRBJ1-2, with D perhaps TRBD1 (5 bases). V gave up 6 bases and J gave up 5 bases, with 7 bases separating them. CDR3 length: 11 amino acids. CDR1 and CDR2 (germline): SNHLY, FYNNEI. DNA of the CDR3: TGTGCCAGCAGGCAGGGATATGGCTACACCTTC. It specifies CASRQGYGYTF.

This clone has only one observation. Its ends do not fully match the called genes, so a read error is possible. The rearrangement uses TRBV28 and TRBJ1-2, with 9 bases lining up with TRBD1. The length of the CDR3 is 12 residues. Germline-derived CDR1 and CDR2 are MDHEN and SYDVKM. Here the CDR3 reads CASRSPGQGANF. As DNA, the CDR3 is TGTGCCAGCAGGTCTCCGGGACAGGGTGCCAACTTC.

V is TRBV4-2 and J is TRBJ2-7; possibly TRBD2 for D (7 bases). Trimming shortened V by 0 bases and J by 7 bases, and 31 bases separated the two germline ends. Germline-derived CDR1 and CDR2 are LGHNA and YNFKEQ. The CDR3 runs 20 residues. The CDR3 coding sequence is TGTGCCAGCAGCCAAGATCTGGGGGGGCGGTTCCGCGGGAGAAGGGGTGAGCAGTACTTC. Its translation: CASSQDLGGRFRGRRGEQYF.

The chain combines TRBV28 with TRBJ1-2, with TRBD1 matching over 11 bases. V trimming: 1 base; J trimming: 4 bases; junction bases outside the gene matches: 26. The CDR3 runs 23 residues. Germline CDR1 MDHEN, CDR2 SYDVKM. The CDR3 loop is CASSLSVRDGKPGQGDFGYGYTF. The CDR3 nucleotides read TGTGCCAGCAGTTTATCTGTTCGGGATGGGAAACCGGGACAGGGGGATTTTGGCTATGGCTACACCTTC.

The chain is built from TRBV7-9 and TRBJ2-2; no clear D. V lost 6 bases and J 8 bases, leaving 10 bases between the germline ends. This CDR3 comprises 12 residues. Germline V CDR1 and CDR2: SEHNR, FQNEAQ (reference sequence). This chain's CDR3 is CASRFRLGELFF. For the CDR3, the DNA is TGTGCCAGCAGATTTCGGTTAGGGGAGCTGTTTTTT.